The source of this T cell receptor (beta chain) is a study of cytomegalovirus exposure and HLA in healthy donors. The overall study: Earlier, about 179 million T cells were analyzed, and more than 100 million unique TCR beta sequences were found among them.

Study-level results: Within an earlier analysis, most TCR beta V segments proved productive either about 87% or about 30% of the time. The study had only CMV serostatus as immune exposure information.

A remark on this clone: As yet, its antigen is unknown.

Primers for the PCR totalled 60 Vbeta and 13 Jbeta. Generated by immunoSEQ multiplex PCR, the TCRdb table keeps only in-frame clones and is missing some. Counted here are about 160,000 clones, around 84% occurring once; the ten biggest clones make up 1.9%. When sampled, the donors appeared nominally healthy, though they likely had unrecorded immune exposures. The CDR3 is 21 residues long. Germline CDR1 LGHNA, CDR2 YSLEER. V was pared by 1 base and J by 0 bases, with 14 bases of the junction left unmatched. This receptor was obtained from a man aged 18 to 30 in good health and CMV-seronegative. Sequences were obtained from PBMCs. V and J are TRBV4-3 and TRBJ2-1, with TRBD2 matching over 11 bases. CDR3 DNA sequence: TGCGCCAGCAGCCAAGCTCTTTGGGAGGGACTAGCGGACCTCTCCTACAATGAGCAGTTCTTC. This sequence encodes CASSQALWEGLADLSYNEQFF.